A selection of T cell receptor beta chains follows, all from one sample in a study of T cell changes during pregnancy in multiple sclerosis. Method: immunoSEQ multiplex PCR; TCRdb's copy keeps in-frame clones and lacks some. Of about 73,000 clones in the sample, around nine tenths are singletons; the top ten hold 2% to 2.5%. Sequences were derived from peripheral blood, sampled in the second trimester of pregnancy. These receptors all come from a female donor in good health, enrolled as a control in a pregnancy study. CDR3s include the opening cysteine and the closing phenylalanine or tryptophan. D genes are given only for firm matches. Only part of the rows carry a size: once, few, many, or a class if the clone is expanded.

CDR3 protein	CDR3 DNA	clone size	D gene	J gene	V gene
CASSLIRDRRNTGELFF	TGTGCCAGCAGCTTAATCCGGGACAGGAGGAACACCGGGGAGCTGTTTTTT	once	TRBD1	TRBJ2-2	TRBV7-9
CASSPLGRGRETQYF	TGTGCCAGCAGCCCCCTTGGCCGGGGAAGAGAGACCCAGTACTTC	-	-	TRBJ2-5	TRBV5-6
CASSLDYSTRGYTF	TGTGCCAGCAGCTTGGACTACAGTACTAGGGGCTACACCTTC	-	-	TRBJ1-2	TRBV5-5
CAISVRGRDSPLHF	TGTGCCATCAGTGTCCGGGGGAGGGATTCACCCCTCCACTTT	few	-	TRBJ1-6	TRBV10-3
CASSDGQGHSGNTIYF	TGTGCCAGCAGTGACGGACAGGGCCACTCCGGGAACACCATATATTTT	-	TRBD1	TRBJ1-3	TRBV9
CASRPRLAGDTDTQYF	TGTGCCAGCAGGCCTCGACTAGCGGGGGACACAGATACGCAGTATTTT	-	TRBD2	TRBJ2-3	TRBV4-2
CASSILAGDTNQPQHF	TGTGCCAGTAGTATATTGGCAGGGGATACCAATCAGCCCCAGCATTTT	-	-	TRBJ1-5	TRBV19
CASSLTATGETQYF	TGTGCCAGCAGCTTAACGGCGACAGGAGAGACCCAGTACTTC	-	-	TRBJ2-5	TRBV7-3
CASSFEGDTEAFF	TGTGCCAGCAGTTTTGAAGGGGACACTGAAGCTTTCTTT	-	-	TRBJ1-1	TRBV28
CASRSGSKNEKLFF	TGCGCCAGCCGATCGGGGTCTAAGAATGAAAAACTGTTTTTT	-	-	TRBJ1-4	TRBV5-1
CASSARRDSSGYTF	TGTGCCAGCAGCGCCAGAAGGGACAGCTCAGGCTACACCTTC	once	TRBD1	TRBJ1-2	TRBV9
CASSSPGGAGSYNEQFF	TGTGCCAGCAGCTCTCCGGGGGGCGCCGGCTCCTACAATGAGCAGTTCTTC	-	-	TRBJ2-1	TRBV5-6
CASRAGQVITQPQHF	TGTGCCAGCAGGGCGGGACAGGTAATCACACAGCCCCAGCATTTT	-	TRBD1	TRBJ1-5	TRBV6-1
CASSVTSKETQYF	TGTGCCAGCAGCGTTACATCCAAAGAGACCCAGTACTTC	-	-	TRBJ2-5	TRBV9
CASRWEPNTGELFF	TGTGCCAGCAGGTGGGAGCCGAACACCGGGGAGCTGTTTTTT	-	-	TRBJ2-2	TRBV6-1
CASSSRQGHQPQHF	TGTGCCAGCAGCTCCCGGCAGGGGCATCAGCCCCAGCATTTT	few	-	TRBJ1-5	TRBV5-8
CASSLGGGSTEAFF	TGTGCCAGCAGCTTAGGGGGGGGTTCCACTGAAGCTTTCTTT	-	-	TRBJ1-1	TRBV7-8
CASSQGNARGLTAPLHF	TGTGCCAGCAGCCAAGGGAATGCCAGGGGATTAACCGCACCCCTCCACTTT	few	-	TRBJ1-6	TRBV4-2
CASNINRGNQPQHF	TGTGCCAGCAATATAAACAGGGGCAATCAGCCCCAGCATTTT	-	-	TRBJ1-5	TRBV2
CASHRRASTLPYGYTF	TGTGCCAGCCATAGGAGGGCATCCACACTACCCTATGGCTACACCTTC	-	-	TRBJ1-2	TRBV7-8
CASRSKGQGLEQYF	TGTGCCAGCCGATCTAAAGGACAGGGCCTCGAGCAGTACTTC	-	TRBD1	TRBJ2-7	TRBV2
CASSSFGGNSPLHF	TGTGCCAGTAGTTCCTTCGGCGGGAATTCACCCCTCCACTTT	few	-	TRBJ1-6	TRBV19
CAISLAGGTGELFF	TGTGCCATCAGTTTAGCGGGGGGCACCGGGGAGCTGTTTTTT	-	TRBD2	TRBJ2-2	TRBV10-3
CASSQGRDTGYTF	TGTGCCAGCAGCCAAGGTCGGGACACCGGCTACACCTTC	-	-	TRBJ1-2	TRBV4-2
CASSPQGIEQYF	TGTGCCAGCTCACCCCAGGGAATCGAGCAGTACTTC	-	-	TRBJ2-7	TRBV18
CASSARQGGNTGELFF	TGTGCCAGCAGTGCCCGACAGGGGGGGAACACCGGGGAGCTGTTTTTT	once	TRBD1	TRBJ2-2	TRBV25-1
CASSSLTDRTGTGELFF	TGTGCCAGCAGCTCCCTAACGGACAGGACGGGGACCGGGGAGCTGTTTTTT	-	TRBD1	TRBJ2-2	TRBV11-3
CASSSGLAGWTDTQYF	TGTGCCAGCAGCTCGGGACTAGCGGGGTGGACAGATACGCAGTATTTT	-	TRBD2	TRBJ2-3	TRBV7-9
CASSFSTGELFF	TGTGCCAGCAGCTTTTCGACCGGGGAGCTGTTTTTT	once	-	TRBJ2-2	TRBV5-4
CASWGPEQETQYF	TGTGCCTCCTGGGGCCCTGAACAAGAGACCCAGTACTTC	-	-	TRBJ2-5	TRBV7-9
CASSGPGTYSNQPQHF	TGTGCCAGCAGTGGGCCTGGGACATATAGCAATCAGCCCCAGCATTTT	-	-	TRBJ1-5	TRBV6-1
CASARQRSGNTIYF	TGTGCCAGCGCTAGACAGCGCTCTGGAAACACCATATATTTT	-	-	TRBJ1-3	TRBV11-3
CASSATGENTGELFF	TGTGCCAGCAGTGCCACAGGGGAGAACACCGGGGAGCTGTTTTTT	-	TRBD1	TRBJ2-2	TRBV6-4
CASRASGPPYGYTF	TGTGCCAGCAGGGCCTCTGGGCCCCCCTATGGCTACACCTTC	-	-	TRBJ1-2	TRBV2
CASSLTAQGEQYF	TGTGCCAGCAGCTTAACGGCCCAGGGCGAGCAGTACTTC	-	-	TRBJ2-7	TRBV7-3
CASSWGQGENTEAFF	TGTGCTAGCAGCTGGGGACAGGGGGAGAACACTGAAGCTTTCTTT	-	TRBD1	TRBJ1-1	TRBV7-7
CASNPGQGVHYGYTF	TGCGCCAGCAATCCCGGACAGGGGGTTCACTATGGCTACACCTTC	-	TRBD1	TRBJ1-2	TRBV4-1
CASGFAGGRAAFF	TGTGCTAGTGGTTTTGCGGGGGGTAGGGCAGCTTTCTTT	-	-	TRBJ1-1	TRBV12-5
CASSPGIRMNTEAFF	TGTGCCAGCAGCCCCGGGATCCGGATGAACACTGAAGCTTTCTTT	-	-	TRBJ1-1	TRBV28
CASSLARGARQPQYF	TGTGCCAGCAGTTTGGCCCGGGGGGCCCGGCAGCCCCAGTATTTT	-	-	TRBJ2-3	TRBV28
CASSWGGERNGYTF	TGCGCCAGCAGCTGGGGGGGGGAGCGGAATGGCTACACCTTC	once	-	TRBJ1-2	TRBV5-1
CASSSIFDRGENIQYF	TGTGCCAGCAGCTCCATTTTTGACAGGGGCGAAAACATTCAGTACTTC	-	TRBD1	TRBJ2-4	TRBV7-9
CASSRQGVNYGYTF	TGTGCCAGCAGTCGACAGGGGGTGAACTATGGCTACACCTTC	-	TRBD1	TRBJ1-2	TRBV5-4
CASSLPRQGYEQYF	TGTGCCAGCAGTTTACCCCGACAGGGTTACGAGCAGTACTTC	-	TRBD1	TRBJ2-7	TRBV28
CASSAGVATGELFF	TGTGCCAGCAGTGCCGGGGTCGCGACCGGGGAGCTGTTTTTT	once	-	TRBJ2-2	TRBV6-4
CASSLARQGQGRNTIYF	TGCGCCAGCAGCTTGGCCCGACAGGGACAGGGCCGAAACACCATATATTTT	-	TRBD1	TRBJ1-3	TRBV5-1
CASSQEGTGDYQYF	TGCGCCAGCAGCCAGGAGGGTACAGGGGATTATCAGTACTTC	-	-	TRBJ2-7	TRBV4-3
CASRLTGEAFF	TGTGCCAGCAGACTTACCGGTGAAGCTTTCTTT	-	-	TRBJ1-1	TRBV28
CASSLLGGAGELFF	TGTGCCAGCAGCCTTCTTGGGGGGGCCGGGGAGCTGTTTTTT	-	TRBD2	TRBJ2-2	TRBV7-2
CASSLSRAAEAFF	TGTGCCAGCAGTTTATCCAGGGCCGCTGAAGCTTTCTTT	-	-	TRBJ1-1	TRBV27
CASSPRESTDTQYF	TGTGCCAGCTCCCCGCGGGAAAGCACAGATACGCAGTATTTT	-	-	TRBJ2-3	TRBV18
CASQATNEKLFF	TGTGCCAGCCAGGCAACTAATGAAAAACTGTTTTTT	-	-	TRBJ1-4	TRBV6-1
CASGNRGNTEAFF	TGTGCCAGCGGAAACAGGGGGAACACTGAAGCTTTCTTT	-	TRBD1	TRBJ1-1	TRBV7-2